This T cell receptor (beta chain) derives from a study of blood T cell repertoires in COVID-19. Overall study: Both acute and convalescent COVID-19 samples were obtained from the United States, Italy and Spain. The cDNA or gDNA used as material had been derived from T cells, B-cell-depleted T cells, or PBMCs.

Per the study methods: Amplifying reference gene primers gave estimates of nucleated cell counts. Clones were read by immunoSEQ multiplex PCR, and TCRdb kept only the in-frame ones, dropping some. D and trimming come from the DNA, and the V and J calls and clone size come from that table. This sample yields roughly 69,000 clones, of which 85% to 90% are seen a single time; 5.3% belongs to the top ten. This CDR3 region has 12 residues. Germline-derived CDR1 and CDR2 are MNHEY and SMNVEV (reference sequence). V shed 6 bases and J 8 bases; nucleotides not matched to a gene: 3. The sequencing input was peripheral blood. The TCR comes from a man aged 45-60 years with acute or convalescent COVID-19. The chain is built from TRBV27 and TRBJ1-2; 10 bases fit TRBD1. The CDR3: CASRRTGGGYTF. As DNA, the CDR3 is TGTGCCAGCAGAAGGACAGGGGGGGGCTACACCTTC.